What follows are 18 T cell receptor beta chains derived from one specimen sequenced in a study of control samples from healthy donors and cancer patients. The method was immunoSEQ multiplex PCR; TCRdb's version includes in-frame clones alone and lacks a portion of them. The sample gives 150,000 to 200,000 clones, around 90% of which show up once; around 1.5% is in the top ten. The sequenced sample was blood. These receptors originate from a man in his thirties or forties in good health.

The gene calls are TRBV24-1 and TRBJ2-2; a weak D match, TRBD1 (6 bases). Germline V gene sequence: CDR1 KGHDR, CDR2 SFDVKD. This CDR3 has 14 amino acids. V was pared by 10 bases and J by 1 base, with 12 bases between. The CDR3, as DNA: TGTGCCACATCAGGGACACAGAACACCGGGGAGCTGTTTTTT. Its protein is CATSGTQNTGELFF.

This clone appeared a single time. This rearrangement joins TRBV29-1 to TRBJ2-7, with 11 bases fitting TRBD1. This CDR3 contains 12 residues. V shed 7 bases, J shed 8 bases, and the junction held 7 bases outside the gene matches. Per germline, CDR1 SQVTM and CDR2 ANQGSEA. The CDR3 loop reads CSASGTGGQQYF. Here the CDR3 DNA reads TGCAGCGCAAGCGGGACAGGGGGACAGCAGTACTTC.

This chain uses TRBV4-1 with TRBJ2-3, with D unclear. CDR1 is MGHRA and CDR2 is YSYEKL in the germline V gene. There are 14 residues in the CDR3. Trimming took 2 bases from V and 2 from J, leaving 8 bases between them. The CDR3, as DNA: TGCGCCAGCAGCCAATTTACCGCCACAGATACGCAGTATTTT. Protein sequence: CASSQFTATDTQYF.

The chain recombines TRBV15 with TRBJ2-2; no reliable D call. From germline, CDR1 is LNHNV and CDR2 YYDKDF (reference sequence). Trimming pared 0 bases from V and 7 bases from J, leaving 9 bases between. There are 14 residues in the CDR3. The CDR3 DNA reads TGTGCCACCAGCAGAGATCCGGCGTACGGGGAGCTGTTTTTT. Translation: CATSRDPAYGELFF.

The J gene is TRBJ2-7, the V gene TRBV5-1, with a possible D match to TRBD1 (5 bases). Trimming removed 4 bases from V and 0 bases from J, with 11 bases in between. The CDR3 is made up of 14 amino acids. From germline, CDR1 is SGHRS and CDR2 YFSETQ. CDR3 protein: CASSPVTASYEQYF. The CDR3, as DNA: TGCGCCAGCAGCCCCGTGACAGCCTCCTACGAGCAGTACTTC.

V and J are TRBV5-5 and TRBJ2-3; a possible D gene is TRBD2 (6 bases). This CDR3 is built from 16 residues. The germline CDR1 and CDR2 sequences are SGHKS and YYEKEE (reference sequence). The germline V and J ends were trimmed by 0 bases and 3 bases, with 14 bases remaining between them. The CDR3 nucleotides read TGTGCCAGCAGCTTGGGTCTAGCGCCTAGGACAGATACGCAGTATTTT. Translating it yields CASSLGLAPRTDTQYF.

The rearrangement joins TRBV11-3 to TRBJ2-7; D is perhaps TRBD1 or TRBD2 (5 bases each). The germline V gene encodes CDR1 SGHNT and CDR2 YENEEA. V gave up 2 bases and J gave up 6 bases, with 14 bases separating them. This CDR3 comprises 14 residues. The CDR3 protein is CASSLSKPGSEQYF. The CDR3 DNA is TGTGCCAGCAGCTTATCCAAACCAGGGAGCGAGCAGTACTTC.

This clone came up once. The chain recombines TRBV28 with TRBJ1-5; D unclear. Germline CDR1 MDHEN, CDR2 SYDVKM. The CDR3 consists of 14 residues. V was trimmed by 8 bases and J by 4 bases, leaving 15 bases between them. As DNA, the CDR3 is TGTGCCAGCGGGGAGGACCGTGCTAATCAGCCCCAGCATTTT. This translates into CASGEDRANQPQHF.

About this clone itself: Other DNA variants within this sample encode the same CDR3. The chain joins TRBV2 to TRBJ1-5, with D possibly being TRBD1 (6 bases). Germline CDR1 SNHLY, CDR2 FYNNEI. The CDR3 is 13 amino acids. V lost 4 bases, J lost 4 bases, and 8 bases lay in between. The DNA for the CDR3 is TGTGCCAGCAGTGGGCAGGGGAATCAGCCCCAGCATTTT. Its protein product is CASSGQGNQPQHF.

The chain combines TRBV19 with TRBJ2-1, with D possibly TRBD1 on 5 matching bases. This CDR3 spans 11 amino acids. Germline CDR1 LNHDA, CDR2 SQIVND (reference sequence). The ends were cut back, 3 bases at V and 10 bases at J, with 7 bases in the middle. The CDR3 protein is CASSITGEQFF. CDR3 coding DNA: TGTGCCAGTAGTATCACAGGAGAGCAGTTCTTC.

The V gene is TRBV6-5, the J gene TRBJ2-1, with 9 bases that match TRBD2. The ends lost 2 bases at V and 6 bases at J; junction bases unmatched: 5. Germline V gene data show CDR1 as MNHEY and CDR2 as SVGAGI. The CDR3 runs to 15 residues. The CDR3 region has the DNA TGTGCCAGCAGTTACAGGCTAGCGGGATCCAATGAGCAGTTCTTC. Amino acid sequence: CASSYRLAGSNEQFF.

The chain joins TRBV19 to TRBJ1-5; a possible D gene is TRBD1 (5 bases). The germline V gene has CDR1 LNHDA and CDR2 SQIVND (reference sequence). V was trimmed by 6 bases and J by 1 base, leaving 10 bases between them. This CDR3 contains 14 residues. CDR3 protein: CASRPGQSNQPQHF. DNA of the CDR3: TGTGCCAGTAGGCCCGGACAAAGCAATCAGCCCCAGCATTTT.

The genes are TRBV29-1 and TRBJ2-7; no reliable D call. CDR1 is SQVTM, CDR2 ANQGSEA, per germline. The CDR3 is 11 residues long. Trimming took 6 bases from V and 3 from J, leaving 9 bases between them. The CDR3 DNA follows: TGCAGCGTAGGGTTCTACTACGAGCAGTACTTC. Residues: CSVGFYYEQYF.

CDR3 nucleotides: TGTGCCATCAGTGAGGGACAGCGGAACACTGAAGCTTTCTTT. Translation: CAISEGQRNTEAFF. V usage is TRBV10-3 and J usage is TRBJ1-1; D perhaps matches TRBD1 (6 bases). Trimming left V 2 bases short and J 1 base short, with 8 bases between. The CDR3 runs 14 residues. Germline V lookup: CDR1 ENHRY, CDR2 SYGVKD.

This clone came up once. The chain links TRBV30 to TRBJ2-3; no firm D call. The CDR3 covers 13 residues. Germline V gene data show CDR1 as GTSNPN and CDR2 as SVGIG (reference sequence). V was cut by 2 bases and J by 1 base, with 7 bases left in between. CDR3 nucleotide sequence: TGTGCCTGGAGTCGGATAGGCACAGATACGCAGTATTTT. Its protein product is CAWSRIGTDTQYF.

V usage is TRBV27 and J usage is TRBJ1-4; D perhaps matches TRBD1 (5 bases). The CDR3 length is 15 residues. Germline lookup yields CDR1 MNHEY and CDR2 SMNVEV (reference sequence). The V end lost 3 bases, the J end lost 0 bases, and 8 bases lay between the germline ends. The CDR3 here is CASSFRGATNEKLFF. Written as DNA, the CDR3 is TGTGCCAGCAGTTTCCGGGGGGCAACTAATGAAAAACTGTTTTTT.

The chain couples TRBV6-6 to TRBJ1-1; D not resolved. The CDR3 is 15 amino acids. Germline loops: CDR1 MNHNY, CDR2 SVGAGI (reference sequence). The germline V and J ends were trimmed by 5 bases and 3 bases, with 16 bases remaining between them. The CDR3 region is CASSTLGFLDTEAFF. CDR3 DNA sequence: TGTGCCAGCAGTACCTTGGGGTTTCTTGACACTGAAGCTTTCTTT.

There are a few counts of this clone. The J gene is TRBJ1-1, the V gene TRBV7-2; the D is unclear. The CDR3 is 14 amino acids. V was clipped by 1 base and J by 3 bases, with 9 bases between them. Looked up from germline, CDR1 is SGHTA and CDR2 is FQGNSA. CDR3 sequence: CASSLGNADTEAFF. The CDR3 DNA is TGTGCCAGCAGCTTAGGGAATGCAGACACTGAAGCTTTCTTT.